These 19 T cell receptor beta chains originate from one sample sequenced in a study of blood T cell repertoires in COVID-19 (dated by TCRdb to the early 2020s). The library was produced with the immunoSEQ multiplex PCR assay. TCRdb mirrors the immuneACCESS table, restricted to in-frame sequences. Some clones are absent from its copies; in checked studies, under half trace to an unresolved V gene, and the reason for the others is unknown. Here the sample has fewer than 150,000 clones; roughly 88% occur a single time. Almost 0.9% of the sample belongs to the ten largest clones. Specimen: peripheral blood. These receptors were obtained from a woman aged 45-65 years with active or convalescent COVID-19.

The rearrangement joins TRBV19 to TRBJ1-6; 8 positions match TRBD1. The V gene's germline CDR1 is LNHDA and CDR2 SQIVND (reference sequence). This CDR3 comprises 18 residues. V shed 6 bases and J 3 bases; nucleotides not matched to a gene: 13. The CDR3 spells CASRHASTGALYNSPLHF. For the CDR3, the DNA is TGTGCCAGTAGACACGCATCGACAGGGGCTCTCTATAATTCACCCCTCCACTTT.

The V gene is TRBV9, the J gene TRBJ2-2, with 11 nucleotides matching TRBD1. Germline V gene lookup returns CDR1 SGDLS and CDR2 YYNGEE. V lost 0 bases and J lost 8; bases outside the gene matches: 6. The CDR3 runs 16 residues. This chain's CDR3 is CASSVAPGQGAGELFF. The CDR3 DNA reads as TGTGCCAGCAGCGTAGCCCCCGGACAGGGGGCTGGGGAGCTGTTTTTT.

The V and J genes are TRBV9 and TRBJ2-1, with D possibly being TRBD2 (6 bases). Germline V gives CDR1 SGDLS, CDR2 YYNGEE. CDR3 size: 16 residues. The V end lost 2 bases, the J end lost 2 bases, and 14 bases lay between the germline ends. CDR3 protein: CASSVGGTPAYNEQFF. In DNA, the CDR3 is TGTGCCAGCAGCGTTGGCGGGACCCCTGCCTACAATGAGCAGTTCTTC.

The V and J genes are TRBV7-6 and TRBJ2-7; possible D gene TRBD1, 5 bases. Between the trimmed V and J ends, which lost 1 base and 1 base, there was a span of 11 bases. Germline values: CDR1 SGHVS, CDR2 FNYEAQ. This CDR3 is built from 15 residues. The CDR3 spells CASSLDPKGSYEQYF. The CDR3 bases are TGTGCCAGCAGCTTAGACCCGAAGGGGTCCTACGAGCAGTACTTC.

The chain employs TRBV28 and TRBJ1-5; D not certain. CDR1 and CDR2 (germline): MDHEN, SYDVKM. V was pared by 6 bases and J by 4 bases, with 22 bases between. This CDR3 has 17 residues. The CDR3 loop reads CASSTPGYPLVNQPQHF. CDR3 DNA: TGTGCCAGCAGCACCCCCGGGTACCCGTTGGTAAATCAGCCCCAGCATTTT.

This clone has a single count. V is TRBV30 and J is TRBJ2-3; the D is unclear. The CDR3 runs 24 residues. V lost 1 base and J 0 bases, leaving 38 bases between the germline ends. CDR1 and CDR2 (germline): GTSNPN, SVGIG (reference sequence). The CDR3 sequence: CAWSGVRSGRPPGPTAFSTDTQYF. The CDR3 nucleotides are TGTGCCTGGAGTGGGGTCCGGTCGGGTCGCCCGCCCGGTCCCACCGCTTTTAGCACAGATACGCAGTATTTT.

This clone occurred a few times. The chain is built from TRBV27 and TRBJ1-5; possibly TRBD1 for D (5 bases). This CDR3 comprises 14 residues. Trimming left V 5 bases short and J 7 bases short, with 15 bases between. Germline lookup yields CDR1 MNHEY and CDR2 SMNVEV (reference sequence). The CDR3 here is CASSTIGGGQPQHF. The CDR3, as DNA: TGTGCCAGCAGTACCATCGGGGGAGGACAGCCCCAGCATTTT.

The sample holds one count of this clone. The chain couples TRBV20-1 to TRBJ2-1, with 8 nucleotides matching TRBD2. Germline CDR1 DFQATT, CDR2 SNEGSKA (reference sequence). CDR3 length: 12 amino acids. Unmatched junction bases numbered 8, after V lost 3 bases and J lost 13 bases. CDR3 amino acids: CSASGREGIQFF. The CDR3, as DNA: TGCAGTGCTAGTGGTCGGGAGGGGATTCAGTTCTTC.

V gene TRBV12-5 combines with J gene TRBJ2-2, with D uncertain. V was pared by 9 bases and J by 3 bases, with 8 bases between. The CDR3 totals 12 residues. The germline V gene has CDR1 LGHNT and CDR2 FRNRAP. The CDR3 nucleotides read TGTGCTAGCGCCCCGGACACCGGGGAGCTGTTTTTT. Protein sequence: CASAPDTGELFF.

This sequence joins TRBV5-1 and TRBJ2-1; TRBD1 aligns across 7 bases. The trim removed 4 bases at V and 0 bases at J, leaving 16 bases unmatched. Germline-derived CDR1 and CDR2 are SGHRS and YFSETQ. The CDR3 is 19 amino acids. CDR3 coding DNA: TGCGCCAGCAGCCCGAACAGGGGACCTATCCCTAGCTCCTACAATGAGCAGTTCTTC. This translates into CASSPNRGPIPSSYNEQFF.

This chain uses TRBV4-1 with TRBJ2-7, with TRBD1 matching 7 bases. From germline, CDR1 is MGHRA and CDR2 YSYEKL. V trimming: 8 bases; J trimming: 2 bases; junction bases outside the gene matches: 12. The CDR3 extends over 15 amino acids. This chain's CDR3 is CASGAVGQGAYEQYF. In nucleotides, the CDR3 is TGCGCCAGCGGAGCGGTAGGGCAGGGGGCCTACGAGCAGTACTTC.

The chain carries TRBV12-3 or TRBV12-4 and TRBJ1-1, with D maybe TRBD1 (5 bases). This CDR3 has 13 amino acids. V was cut by 9 bases and J by 1 base, with 12 bases left in between. The CDR3 bases are TGTGCCAGTTCCAGGGCTACGAACACTGAAGCTTTCTTT. Its translation: CASSRATNTEAFF.

The chain combines TRBV29-1 with TRBJ2-7, with 7 bases lining up with TRBD1. The CDR3 runs 14 residues. Germline CDR1 reads SQVTM; CDR2 reads ANQGSEA. V was clipped by 6 bases and J by 6 bases; unmatched bases: 14. The CDR3 loop is CSVCRDSTICEQYF. CDR3 sequence (DNA): TGCAGCGTATGTAGGGACAGTACTATTTGCGAGCAGTACTTC.

The chain is built from TRBV20-1 and TRBJ2-1; TRBD2 might be the D (6 bases). The V gene's germline CDR1 is DFQATT and CDR2 SNEGSKA (reference sequence). V was pared by 3 bases and J by 9 bases, with 15 bases between. The CDR3 length is 13 residues. The CDR3 loop reads CSASSGIQREQFF. For the CDR3, the DNA is TGCAGTGCTAGTAGCGGCATCCAACGTGAGCAGTTCTTC.

This clone was detected a few times. This chain uses TRBV6-1 with TRBJ2-7; TRBD1 matches 9 bases. V lost 2 bases and J lost 7; bases outside the gene matches: 9. The CDR3 sequence is 15 residues long. Germline-derived CDR1 and CDR2 are MNHNS and SASEGT. Here the CDR3 DNA reads TGTGCCAGCAGTGAATCGGGACAGGGTTCTAAAGAGCAGTACTTC. It specifies CASSESGQGSKEQYF.

V usage is TRBV29-1 and J usage is TRBJ2-7, with a weak D call TRBD2 (5 bases). V gave up 7 bases and J gave up 0 bases, with 19 bases separating them. This CDR3 region has 15 residues. Germline assignment: CDR1 SQVTM and CDR2 ANQGSEA. The CDR3 nucleotides read TGCAGCGCGTCGTTCACTAGTGGCCCCTCCTACGAGCAGTACTTC. Encoded protein: CSASFTSGPSYEQYF.

The chain carries TRBV30 and TRBJ2-7; 11 nucleotides align to TRBD1. This CDR3 comprises 15 residues. Trimming cost V 3 bases and J 4 bases; bases outside gene matches: 8. Looked up from germline, CDR1 is GTSNPN and CDR2 is SVGIG (reference sequence). CDR3 region: CAWSDSGQGVYEQYF. In DNA, the CDR3 is TGTGCCTGGAGCGACTCGGGACAGGGGGTTTACGAGCAGTACTTC.

J is TRBJ2-7 and V is TRBV5-6; tentatively, D is TRBD2 (6 bases). The CDR3 has 15 residues. CDR1 and CDR2 from the germline V gene are SGHDT and YYEEEE. Trimming pared 0 bases from V and 5 bases from J, leaving 15 bases between. The CDR3 bases are TGTGCCAGCAGCTTGGCGCGGGGAATAAGGGACGAGCAGTACTTC. Translating it yields CASSLARGIRDEQYF.

The chain has TRBV10-3 and TRBJ2-7, with D possibly being TRBD2 (6 bases). The V and J ends lost 2 bases and 4 bases respectively, with 21 bases between them. The CDR3 is 17 residues long. Germline assignment: CDR1 ENHRY and CDR2 SYGVKD. In DNA form, the CDR3 reads TGTGCCATCAGTGAGCCCCTTTTGGCCGGGAGAGGTTACGAGCAGTACTTC. This sequence encodes CAISEPLLAGRGYEQYF.